This T cell receptor (beta chain) comes out of a study of blood T cell repertoires in COVID-19. Data came from immunoSEQ multiplex PCR; TCRdb stores just in-frame clones and leaves some out. Altogether about 170,000 clones are present, less than 85% being singletons, with the ten largest covering about 3%. Germline CDR1 is LGHNA and CDR2 is YSLEER. J lost 5 bases, V lost 2 bases, and 11 bases had no gene match. This CDR3 is 16 amino acids long. Sequencing was carried out using peripheral blood. This chain uses TRBV4-3 with TRBJ2-5; 7 bases line up with TRBD1. The source is an elderly woman with acute or convalescent COVID-19. The CDR3 nucleotides read TGCGCCAGCAGCCAAACCGGAGACAGGGATGGCGAGACCCAGTACTTC. The encoded protein is CASSQTGDRDGETQYF.